These 31 T cell receptor beta chains were sequenced from one sample in a study of shared T cell receptors in the human thymus. Sequenced by immunoSEQ multiplex PCR; TCRdb stores in-frame clones only, minus some. The table shows 500,000 to 850,000 clones, with about 90% occurring only once. This same sample was also part of a study on human thymus T cells.

What was sequenced was thymocytes. The origin of the receptors is a boy less than two years old with a congenital heart defect.

The chain is built from TRBV6-5 and TRBJ1-1, with D unclear. Trimming pared 2 bases from V and 1 base from J, leaving 14 bases between. Germline V CDR1 and CDR2: MNHEY, SVGAGI. CDR3 size: 16 residues. The DNA for the CDR3 is TGTGCCAGCAGTTACGTTGGTGCACAGTCGAACACTGAAGCTTTCTTT. Translated, it gives CASSYVGAQSNTEAFF.

The chain carries TRBV6-1 and TRBJ2-6; 13 nucleotides match TRBD2. V shed 2 bases and J 2 bases; nucleotides not matched to a gene: 12. The CDR3 spans 21 residues. Germline V lookup: CDR1 MNHNS, CDR2 SASEGT. DNA for the CDR3: TGTGCCAGCAGTGAAAAGGTTGGACTAGCGGGAGAAGGTCCTGGGGCCAACGTCCTGACTTTC. It translates to CASSEKVGLAGEGPGANVLTF.

The rearrangement links TRBV19 to TRBJ1-6, with 8 nucleotides matching TRBD1. V lost 5 bases and J lost 8; bases outside the gene matches: 5. CDR3 size: 14 residues. Germline V lookup: CDR1 LNHDA, CDR2 SQIVND (reference sequence). The CDR3 nucleotides are TGTGCCAGTAGTTCCAGGGGGCTGCATTCACCCCTCCACTTT. As protein: CASSSRGLHSPLHF.

The V call is TRBV5-6, the J call TRBJ1-5; D remains ambiguous. The ends were cut back, 0 bases at V and 0 bases at J, with 13 bases in the middle. This CDR3 contains 17 residues. Germline assignment: CDR1 SGHDT and CDR2 YYEEEE. The CDR3 here is CASSLALGSDSNQPQHF. CDR3 in DNA: TGTGCCAGCAGCTTGGCCTTAGGCAGCGATAGCAATCAGCCCCAGCATTTT.

This sequence joins TRBV15 and TRBJ2-2; TRBD1 matches 9 bases. The CDR3 is 16 residues long. The ends lost 3 bases at V and 1 base at J; junction bases unmatched: 3. Germline CDR1 LNHNV, CDR2 YYDKDF (reference sequence). DNA of the CDR3: TGTGCCACCAGCAGGGGGGGACAGGGGAACACCGGGGAGCTGTTTTTT. Translated, it gives CATSRGGQGNTGELFF.

The V and J genes are TRBV18 and TRBJ1-2; D is unresolved. Germline CDR1 KGHSH, CDR2 LQKENI. The CDR3 is 17 amino acids. V dropped 0 bases and J dropped 0 bases, with 14 bases sitting between them. The CDR3: CASSPPSRETSNYGYTF. The CDR3 DNA reads as TGTGCCAGCTCACCACCGTCCAGAGAGACTTCTAACTATGGCTACACCTTC. Looking up the rest from reference TRBV18 and TRBJ1-2 gives the full variable domain: NAGVMQNPRHLVRRRGQEARLRCSPMKGHSHVYWYRQLPEEGLKFMVYLQKENIIDESGMPKERFSAEFPKEGPSILRIQQVVRGDSAAYFCASSPPSRETSNYGYTFGSGTRLTVV.

This clone was detected only a few times. V is TRBV28 and J is TRBJ1-3; 10 bases map to TRBD1. Germline trimming cut 6 bases from V and 3 bases from J; bases unmatched to any gene: 11. This CDR3 region has 17 residues. Germline CDR1 and CDR2: MDHEN and SYDVKM. The CDR3 DNA is TGTGCCAGCAGCCCTCCTCCCGGGACAGGGGTTGGAAACACCATATATTTT. Protein sequence: CASSPPPGTGVGNTIYF.

V and J are TRBV27 and TRBJ2-1, with TRBD2 matching 9 bases. This CDR3 comprises 20 residues. Germline CDR1 and CDR2: MNHEY and SMNVEV (reference sequence). The V and J ends lost 6 bases and 0 bases, in that order; junction bases with no gene match: 18. The CDR3 coding sequence is TGTGCCAGCAGGCTCTCCGAACTGTATAGCGGGGGCGACTCCTACAATGAGCAGTTCTTC. It yields the protein CASRLSELYSGGDSYNEQFF.

The chain couples TRBV7-3 to TRBJ2-5; TRBD2 agrees at 10 bases. Germline values: CDR1 SGHTA, CDR2 FQGTGA. The CDR3 covers 19 residues. V shed 0 bases, J shed 3 bases, and the junction held 13 bases outside the gene matches. As DNA, the CDR3 is TGTGCCAGCAGCTTAACAGGGCTAGCGGGGGACCACAGAAAAGAGACCCAGTACTTC. It codes for CASSLTGLAGDHRKETQYF.

The table lists this clone with a few counts. V is TRBV2 and J is TRBJ2-1, with TRBD1 matching over 9 bases. CDR1 is SNHLY, CDR2 FYNNEI, per germline. The CDR3 is 17 amino acids. V lost 3 bases to trimming and J lost 9 bases; unmatched junction nucleotides: 15. The CDR3 is CASSDGRRRTGGFEQFF. The CDR3 DNA reads as TGTGCCAGCAGTGATGGGCGAAGAAGAACAGGGGGCTTTGAGCAGTTCTTC.

The rearrangement uses TRBV2 and TRBJ2-2; D is perhaps TRBD1 (6 bases). Germline V gives CDR1 SNHLY, CDR2 FYNNEI. Between the trimmed V and J ends, which lost 10 bases and 1 base, there was a span of 10 bases. The CDR3 length is 13 residues. The CDR3 loop reads CATTGLNTGELFF. The DNA for the CDR3 is TGTGCCACGACAGGATTGAACACCGGGGAGCTGTTTTTT.

The table lists this clone with a count of one. The V gene is TRBV27, the J gene TRBJ2-1; the match to TRBD2 covers 10 bases. In germline, CDR1 is MNHEY, CDR2 SMNVEV (reference sequence). The CDR3 runs 18 residues. V shed 3 bases, J shed 5 bases, and the junction held 13 bases outside the gene matches. CDR3 loop: CASSFGGPGLAENNEQFF. CDR3 nucleotide sequence: TGTGCCAGCAGTTTTGGGGGACCCGGACTAGCGGAAAACAATGAGCAGTTCTTC.

The chain uses TRBV6-7 and TRBJ2-1; D uncertain. TRBV6-7 is an open reading frame whose function is uncertain. CDR3 length equals 14 residues. The V end lost 10 bases, the J end lost 6 bases, and 19 bases lay between the germline ends. CDR3 residues: CANKRTRFPNEQFF. Here the CDR3 DNA reads TGTGCCAACAAACGCACACGATTCCCCAATGAGCAGTTCTTC.

The V gene is TRBV28, the J gene TRBJ1-1; a weak D match, TRBD1 (5 bases). The CDR3 consists of 15 residues. The V end was cut by 4 bases, the J end by 5 bases, with 17 bases between. Germline V gives CDR1 MDHEN, CDR2 SYDVKM. CDR3 DNA sequence: TGTGCCAGCAGTTCCCATCAGGGTAGGAGAACTGAAGCTTTCTTT. This translates into CASSSHQGRRTEAFF.

The V call is TRBV2, the J call TRBJ1-1, with TRBD1 identical over 7 bases. This CDR3 is 15 amino acids long. CDR1 is SNHLY, CDR2 FYNNEI, per germline. J lost 3 bases, V lost 5 bases, and 9 bases had no gene match. CDR3: CASSPQGTGDTEAFF. The CDR3 nucleotides read TGTGCCAGCAGTCCACAGGGGACGGGGGACACTGAAGCTTTCTTT.

The chain couples TRBV12-5 to TRBJ1-2; a possible D gene is TRBD1 (6 bases). Germline loops: CDR1 LGHNT, CDR2 FRNRAP. This CDR3 has 16 amino acids. The germline V and J ends were trimmed by 5 bases and 3 bases, with 19 bases remaining between them. The CDR3 region has the DNA TGTGCTAGTGGTCCCAAAGGTCGCAGGGGCGACTATGGCTACACCTTC. Translation gives CASGPKGRRGDYGYTF.

This rearrangement joins TRBV30 to TRBJ2-7; no clear D gene. Trimming took 0 bases from V and 2 from J, leaving 11 bases between them. Germline V CDR1 and CDR2: GTSNPN, SVGIG (reference sequence). This CDR3 comprises 14 residues. This chain's CDR3 is CAWSVFRNPYEQYF. CDR3 in DNA: TGTGCCTGGAGTGTATTCAGGAATCCCTACGAGCAGTACTTC. Filled out from reference TRBV30 and TRBJ2-7, the complete variable domain reads SQTIHQWPATLVQPVGSPLSLECTVEGTSNPNLYWYRQAAGRGLQLLFYSVGIGQISSEVPQNLSASRPQDRQFILSSKKLLLSDSGFYLCAWSVFRNPYEQYFGPGTRLTVT.

CDR3 in DNA: TGCGCCAGCAGCCAAGGCCCTCCCTTAGCGGGGGGCCCCACCGGGGAGCTGTTTTTT. Its translation: CASSQGPPLAGGPTGELFF. V usage is TRBV4-3 and J usage is TRBJ2-2, with 10 bases fitting TRBD2. Per the germline V gene, CDR1 is LGHNA and CDR2 is YSLEER. There are 19 residues in the CDR3. V lost 1 base, J lost 4 bases, and 12 bases stayed unmatched.

The sample holds a few counts of this clone. The chain has TRBV5-1 and TRBJ1-4; D is undetermined. Per the germline V gene, CDR1 is SGHRS and CDR2 is YFSETQ. This CDR3 contains 15 residues. Trimming took off 0 bases at V and 8 bases at J, with 14 bases between the two ends. CDR3 region: CASSLGTDPGEKLFF. The CDR3 coding sequence is TGCGCCAGCAGCTTGGGTACAGACCCGGGAGAAAAACTGTTTTTT.

The V call is TRBV7-8, the J call TRBJ2-1; possibly TRBD1 for D (7 bases). V lost 1 base to trimming and J lost 5 bases, with 15 bases between them. The CDR3 extends over 16 amino acids. Germline V gives CDR1 SGHVS, CDR2 FQNEAQ. The CDR3 DNA follows: TGTGCCAGCAGCTTAGGGTCAGGGGGGCCGCACAATGAGCAGTTCTTC. It yields the protein CASSLGSGGPHNEQFF.

The genes are TRBV15 and TRBJ1-1, with 7 bases identical to TRBD1. The CDR3 is 15 amino acids. Trimming removed 1 base from V and 0 bases from J; junction bases left unmatched: 2. In germline, CDR1 is LNHNV, CDR2 YYDKDF (reference sequence). CDR3 loop: CATSRGQGLNTEAFF. CDR3 coding DNA: TGTGCCACCAGCAGAGGACAGGGCTTGAACACTGAAGCTTTCTTT.

The CDR3 here is CASSQGWVDQGGYGYTF. CDR3 sequence (DNA): TGTGCCAGCAGCCAAGGATGGGTGGACCAGGGAGGCTATGGCTACACCTTC. The rearrangement links TRBV14 to TRBJ1-2, with D perhaps TRBD1 (5 bases). Between the trimmed V and J ends, which lost 1 base and 4 bases, there was a span of 19 bases. This CDR3 has 17 amino acids. The germline V gene encodes CDR1 SGHDN and CDR2 FVKESK.

The V call is TRBV7-6, the J call TRBJ1-6; D remains unclear. Germline V gene sequence: CDR1 SGHVS, CDR2 FNYEAQ. This CDR3 comprises 14 residues. The V and J ends lost 6 bases and 7 bases respectively, with 13 bases between them. CDR3 loop: CASRGGNSNSPLHF. The CDR3 coding sequence is TGTGCCAGCAGGGGAGGGAACAGCAATTCACCCCTCCACTTT.

The gene calls are TRBV5-6 and TRBJ1-5, with TRBD1 matching over 10 bases. Germline lookup yields CDR1 SGHDT and CDR2 YYEEEE. Trimming removed 4 bases from V and 1 base from J; junction bases left unmatched: 5. There are 16 residues in the CDR3. CDR3 loop: CASSHRTGGSNQPQHF. The CDR3 DNA sequence: TGTGCCAGCAGCCACCGGACAGGGGGAAGCAATCAGCCCCAGCATTTT.

The chain has TRBV19 and TRBJ1-5; TRBD1 agrees at 7 bases. The ends lost 9 bases at V and 5 bases at J; junction bases unmatched: 10. Germline CDR1 LNHDA, CDR2 SQIVND (reference sequence). The CDR3 has 14 amino acids. The CDR3 reads CASTRDSLHQPQHF. For the CDR3, the DNA is TGTGCCAGCACTAGGGACAGCTTACATCAGCCCCAGCATTTT. Full variable domain (missing parts from reference TRBV19 and TRBJ1-5): DGGITQSPKYLFRKEGQNVTLSCEQNLNHDAMYWYRQDPGQGLRLIYYSQIVNDFQKGDIAEGYSVSREKKESFPLTVTSAQKNPTAFYLCASTRDSLHQPQHFGDGTRLSIL.

The chain joins TRBV29-1 to TRBJ1-2; D may be TRBD1 (6 bases). Trimming shortened V by 6 bases and J by 5 bases, and 10 bases separated the two germline ends. This CDR3 comprises 11 residues. Germline V gene sequence: CDR1 SQVTM, CDR2 ANQGSEA. The CDR3 here is CSVDRTYGYTF. CDR3 nucleotides: TGCAGCGTCGACAGGACATATGGCTACACCTTC.

The V and J genes are TRBV28 and TRBJ2-7; 9 positions agree with TRBD2. With 6 bases clipped from V and 2 bases from J, the junction kept 2 bases outside the gene matches. The CDR3 consists of 13 residues. Per the germline V gene, CDR1 is MDHEN and CDR2 is SYDVKM. In DNA, the CDR3 is TGTGCCAGCAGAATAGCGGGAGCCTACGAGCAGTACTTC. Its protein is CASRIAGAYEQYF. The entire variable domain, with the rest obtained from reference TRBV28 and TRBJ2-7, is as follows: DVKVTQSSRYLVKRTGEKVFLECVQDMDHENMFWYRQDPGLGLRLIYFSYDVKMKEKGDIPEGYSVSREKKERFSLILESASTNQTSMYLCASRIAGAYEQYFGPGTRLTVT.

The chain has TRBV11-3 and TRBJ1-1; D possibly corresponds to TRBD1 (5 bases). Germline assignment: CDR1 SGHNT and CDR2 YENEEA. The CDR3 has 13 residues. Trimming shortened V by 5 bases and J by 2 bases, and 9 bases separated the two germline ends. The CDR3 coding sequence is TGTGCCAGCAGCCCTGGACATAACACTGAAGCTTTCTTT. Translation: CASSPGHNTEAFF.

This chain uses TRBV6-6 with TRBJ1-1, with D maybe TRBD1 (5 bases). In germline, CDR1 is MNHNY, CDR2 SVGAGI (reference sequence). V gave up 8 bases and J gave up 3 bases, with 16 bases separating them. This CDR3 region has 14 residues. The DNA for the CDR3 is TGTGCCAGCGTGGATCCAGGGTATTACACTGAAGCTTTCTTT. It codes for CASVDPGYYTEAFF.

This chain uses TRBV5-8 with TRBJ2-7; perhaps TRBD2 as D (7 bases). Trimming pared 0 bases from V and 1 base from J, leaving 14 bases between. CDR1 and CDR2 from the germline V gene are SGHTS and YDEGEE. The CDR3 length is 16 residues. CDR3 nucleotides: TGTGCCAGCAGCTTGGGCATCGGGGGGCAATCCTACGAGCAGTACTTC. It is translated as CASSLGIGGQSYEQYF.

The chain recombines TRBV6-5 with TRBJ2-3; 9 bases agree with TRBD2. CDR3 size: 16 residues. The V and J ends lost 0 bases and 6 bases, in that order; junction bases with no gene match: 7. CDR1 and CDR2 (germline): MNHEY, SVGAGI. CDR3 nucleotides: TGTGCCAGCAGTTACTCGCCCCCTAGCGGGACGGATACGCAGTATTTT. It codes for CASSYSPPSGTDTQYF.